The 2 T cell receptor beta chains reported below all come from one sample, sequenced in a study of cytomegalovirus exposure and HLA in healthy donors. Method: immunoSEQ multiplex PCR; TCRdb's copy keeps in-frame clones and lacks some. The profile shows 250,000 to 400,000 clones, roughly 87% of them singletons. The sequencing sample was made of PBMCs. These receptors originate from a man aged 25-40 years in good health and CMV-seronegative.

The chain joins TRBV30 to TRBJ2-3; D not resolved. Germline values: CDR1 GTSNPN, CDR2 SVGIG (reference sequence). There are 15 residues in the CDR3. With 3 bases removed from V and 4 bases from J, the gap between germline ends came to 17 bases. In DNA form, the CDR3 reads TGTGCCTGGAGCGATGACTGCTTCGTCGCAGATACGCAGTATTTT. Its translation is CAWSDDCFVADTQYF.

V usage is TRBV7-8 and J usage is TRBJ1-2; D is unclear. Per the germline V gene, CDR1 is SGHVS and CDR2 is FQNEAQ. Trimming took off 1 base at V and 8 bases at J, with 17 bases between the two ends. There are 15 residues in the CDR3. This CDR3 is CASSLVADGSGGYTF. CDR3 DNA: TGTGCCAGCAGCTTAGTCGCCGATGGTTCGGGGGGCTACACCTTC.